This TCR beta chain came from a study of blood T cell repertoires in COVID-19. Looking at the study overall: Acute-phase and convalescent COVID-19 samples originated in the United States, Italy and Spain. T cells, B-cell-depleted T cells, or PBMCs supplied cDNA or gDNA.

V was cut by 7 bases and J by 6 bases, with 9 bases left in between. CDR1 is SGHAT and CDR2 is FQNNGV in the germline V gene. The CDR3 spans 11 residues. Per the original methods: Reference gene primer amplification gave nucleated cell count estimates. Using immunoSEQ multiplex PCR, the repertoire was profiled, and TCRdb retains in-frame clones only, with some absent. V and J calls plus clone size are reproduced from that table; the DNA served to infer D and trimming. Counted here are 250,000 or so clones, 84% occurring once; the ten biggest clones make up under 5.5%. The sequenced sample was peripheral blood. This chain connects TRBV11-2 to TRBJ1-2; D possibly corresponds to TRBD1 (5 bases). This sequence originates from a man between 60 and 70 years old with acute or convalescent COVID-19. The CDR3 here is CASTAGNGYTF. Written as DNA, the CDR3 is TGTGCCAGCACGGCAGGGAATGGCTACACCTTC.